The 30 T cell receptor beta chains presented below share a single source sample, sequenced in a study of identical twins. TCRdb processed the 5' RACE reads anew with MiXCR; each CDR3 protein has one entry. This sample has under 800,000 distinct CDR3 sequences, with around 20% found just once. This same sample was also part of a study on T cells expressing NK-cell markers.

Input material: PBMCs. The receptor set was obtained from a woman younger than 30 in good health.

The genes are TRBV19 and TRBJ2-7; TRBD2 matches 8 bases. Germline lookup yields CDR1 LNHDA and CDR2 SQIVND (reference sequence). Trimming removed 2 bases from V and 6 bases from J; junction bases left unmatched: 9. The CDR3 length is 15 residues. This CDR3 reads CASSIRGAGAVEQYF. The CDR3 DNA is TGTGCCAGTAGTATAAGGGGAGCGGGGGCTGTCGAGCAGTACTTC.

There are many counts of this clonotype. V and J are TRBV3-1 and TRBJ2-1, with D hard to call. The CDR3 has 14 residues. CDR1 is LGHDT and CDR2 is YNNKEL in the germline V gene (reference sequence). The V end was cut by 0 bases, the J end by 8 bases, with 11 bases between. DNA for the CDR3: TGTGCCAGCAGCCAAGATACGTATGTCTATGAGCAGTTCTTC. Translation gives CASSQDTYVYEQFF.

The rearrangement links TRBV12-3 or TRBV12-4 to TRBJ2-6; TRBD2 matches at 9 bases. The CDR3 covers 17 residues. With 5 bases clipped from V and 3 bases from J, the junction kept 8 bases outside the gene matches. CDR3 sequence reads: CASSLHSGRSGANVLTF. In DNA, the CDR3 is TGTGCCAGCAGTCTTCATAGCGGGAGAAGTGGGGCCAACGTCCTGACTTTC.

This chain links TRBV29-1 with TRBJ2-1; perhaps TRBD2 as D (7 bases). CDR3 length equals 16 residues. CDR1 is SQVTM, CDR2 ANQGSEA, per germline. V gave up 0 bases and J gave up 5 bases, with 17 bases separating them. CDR3 loop: CSVEDRGGQVHNEQFF. The CDR3 DNA is TGCAGCGTTGAAGATAGGGGGGGGCAAGTCCACAATGAGCAGTTCTTC.

The chain employs TRBV27 and TRBJ2-2, with TRBD1 identical over 9 bases. V was clipped by 8 bases and J by 7 bases; unmatched bases: 8. The CDR3 has 14 amino acids. Germline V gene data show CDR1 as MNHEY and CDR2 as SMNVEV (reference sequence). DNA of the CDR3: TGTGCCAGCGCAAACAGGGGGCCAGACGGGGAGCTGTTTTTT. This translates into CASANRGPDGELFF.

V gene TRBV5-1 combines with J gene TRBJ2-5; tentatively, D is TRBD1 (6 bases). Trimming took 9 bases from V and 2 from J, leaving 17 bases between them. The CDR3 runs to 14 residues. Germline V gene lookup returns CDR1 SGHRS and CDR2 YFSETQ. This chain's CDR3 is CATGDGPGQETQYF. CDR3 DNA sequence: TGCGCCACAGGGGATGGACCCGGACAAGAGACCCAGTACTTC.

This clonotype was found a few times. The V gene is TRBV20-1, the J gene TRBJ1-1, with 7 bases fitting TRBD1. The CDR3 spans 12 residues. After removal of 2 bases from V and 8 bases from J, the junction contained 5 bases not matched to a gene. Germline loops: CDR1 DFQATT, CDR2 SNEGSKA (reference sequence). The CDR3 DNA reads TGCAGTGCTAGAAGTACGACAGGGGAAGCTTTCTTT. It specifies CSARSTTGEAFF.

CDR3: CASSVIQKYTEAFF. In DNA form, the CDR3 reads TGTGCCAGCAGCGTTATACAGAAATACACTGAAGCTTTCTTT. The gene calls are TRBV9 and TRBJ1-1; D not resolved. Looked up from germline, CDR1 is SGDLS and CDR2 is YYNGEE. V shed 2 bases and J shed 3 bases, with 11 bases lying between them. The CDR3 consists of 14 residues.

This chain uses TRBV7-9 with TRBJ2-1; TRBD2 aligns across 8 bases. CDR3 length equals 16 residues. Losses at the gene ends were 4 bases for V and 4 bases for J; bases not matched to a gene: 9. Germline values: CDR1 SEHNR, CDR2 FQNEAQ (reference sequence). CDR3 nucleotides: TGTGCCAGCAGCTCCAGCGGGAGCCCCAGGTACAATGAGCAGTTCTTC. This encodes CASSSSGSPRYNEQFF.

V gene TRBV7-2 combines with J gene TRBJ2-7; weak D call: TRBD1 (6 bases). There are 15 residues in the CDR3. Germline CDR1 is SGHTA and CDR2 is FQGNSA. Trimming stripped 3 bases from V and 3 bases from J, with 15 bases between. The chain's CDR3 is CASSFYPTGGYEQYF. The CDR3 coding sequence is TGTGCCAGCAGCTTCTACCCGACAGGCGGCTACGAGCAGTACTTC.

In its sample, this clonotype was seen many times. This chain links TRBV7-8 with TRBJ2-1; D is unclear. The length of the CDR3 is 13 residues. The germline gives CDR1 SGHVS, CDR2 FQNEAQ. Trimming cost V 5 bases and J 5 bases, with 10 bases left between them. CDR3 in DNA: TGTGCCAGCAGCCAAGGTGGGCACAATGAGCAGTTCTTC. It yields the protein CASSQGGHNEQFF.

This clonotype came up once. The chain employs TRBV7-9 and TRBJ1-5; D is possibly TRBD1 (6 bases). From germline, CDR1 is SEHNR and CDR2 FQNEAQ (reference sequence). The V and J ends lost 6 bases and 3 bases respectively, with 9 bases between them. The CDR3 spans 13 residues. The CDR3 DNA sequence: TGTGCCAGCAGTGGACAGTACAATCAGCCCCAGCATTTT. Protein sequence: CASSGQYNQPQHF.

The chain employs TRBV6-5 and TRBJ2-7, with 11 bases matching TRBD1. Germline trimming cut 5 bases from V and 7 bases from J; bases unmatched to any gene: 13. The CDR3 totals 16 residues. Germline CDR1 is MNHEY and CDR2 is SVGAGI. The DNA for the CDR3 is TGTGCCAGCAGTACTCCGGGACAGGGGGAGAGAGGAGAGCAGTACTTC. Encoded protein: CASSTPGQGERGEQYF.

Many counts were recorded for this clonotype. The V call is TRBV5-1, the J call TRBJ2-1; 9 bases agree with TRBD2. Germline CDR1 and CDR2: SGHRS and YFSETQ. The length of the CDR3 is 15 residues. The V and J ends lost 0 bases and 6 bases, in that order; junction bases with no gene match: 4. The CDR3 reads CASSLALAGANEQFF. The DNA of the CDR3 is TGCGCCAGCAGCTTGGCGTTAGCGGGAGCCAATGAGCAGTTCTTC.

This clonotype was found a few times. The rearrangement joins TRBV5-1 to TRBJ2-7; 8 bases align to TRBD1. The V and J ends lost 4 bases and 5 bases, in that order; junction bases with no gene match: 8. From germline, CDR1 is SGHRS and CDR2 YFSETQ. CDR3 length: 14 amino acids. The CDR3 protein is CASSATTGEDEQYF. The CDR3 bases are TGCGCCAGCAGCGCGACGACAGGGGAGGACGAGCAGTACTTC.

The V and J genes are TRBV29-1 and TRBJ2-1; 9 bases are a match to TRBD1. The length of the CDR3 is 14 residues. J was trimmed by 3 bases and V by 6 bases; bases with no gene match: 6. Germline V lookup: CDR1 SQVTM, CDR2 ANQGSEA. The DNA of the CDR3 is TGCAGCGTATCTGACAGGGGGTACTACAATGAGCAGTTCTTC. Amino acid sequence: CSVSDRGYYNEQFF.

This sequence joins TRBV12-3 or TRBV12-4 and TRBJ2-5, with 7 bases matching TRBD2. V gave up 5 bases and J gave up 4 bases; unmatched junction bases: 10. The length of the CDR3 is 15 residues. As DNA, the CDR3 is TGTGCCAGCAGTCGCCCTGGCAGGGAGGGAGAGACCCAGTACTTC. Protein: CASSRPGREGETQYF.

The rearrangement uses TRBV27 and TRBJ2-3, with D unresolved. This CDR3 comprises 15 residues. Germline CDR1 and CDR2: MNHEY and SMNVEV (reference sequence). V lost 4 bases and J lost 5, with 16 bases in between. For the CDR3, the DNA is TGTGCCAGCAGTTCCATTCTTAGGGCGGAAGATACGCAGTATTTT. Amino acids: CASSSILRAEDTQYF.

The J gene is TRBJ2-1, the V gene TRBV29-1; 9 bases match TRBD1. Per germline, CDR1 SQVTM and CDR2 ANQGSEA. The CDR3 extends over 14 amino acids. V dropped 5 bases and J dropped 1; count of bases not matched to a gene: 3. The CDR3 DNA follows: TGCAGCGTTCGACAGGGGGTTTCCTACAATGAGCAGTTCTTC. This encodes CSVRQGVSYNEQFF.

V is TRBV12-3 or TRBV12-4 and J is TRBJ1-1; no reliable D call. This CDR3 is 14 amino acids long. V was shortened by 2 bases and J by 7 bases, with 14 bases between the two germline ends. Here the CDR3 reads CASSLYFRSDEAFF. CDR3 in DNA: TGTGCCAGCAGTTTATATTTCCGGAGTGATGAAGCTTTCTTT.

CDR3 DNA sequence: TGTGCCATCACCGCATTTAATGAGCAGTTCTTC. Protein product: CAITAFNEQFF. This chain uses TRBV10-3 with TRBJ2-1; D remains unclear. The V and J ends lost 7 bases and 7 bases respectively, with 8 bases between them. Germline-derived CDR1 and CDR2 are ENHRY and SYGVKD. The length of the CDR3 is 11 residues.

The chain uses TRBV20-1 and TRBJ2-1, with TRBD2 identical over 8 bases. V trimming: 5 bases; J trimming: 7 bases; junction bases outside the gene matches: 10. Looked up from germline, CDR1 is DFQATT and CDR2 is SNEGSKA (reference sequence). CDR3 size: 14 residues. CDR3 in amino acids: CSAQRGRFGNEQFF. The CDR3 DNA is TGCAGTGCTCAGCGGGGGCGTTTCGGGAATGAGCAGTTCTTC.

Ten or more counts support this clonotype. The V gene is TRBV29-1, the J gene TRBJ1-2; D is unresolved. The CDR3 has 13 residues. The germline gives CDR1 SQVTM, CDR2 ANQGSEA. V shed 3 bases and J shed 4 bases, with 12 bases lying between them. The CDR3 sequence: CSVDSGLGYGYTF. The CDR3 region has the DNA TGCAGCGTTGACTCGGGTCTGGGCTATGGCTACACCTTC.

The CDR3 is CASTPGLTDTQYF. Here the CDR3 DNA reads TGTGCCAGCACCCCCGGGCTCACAGATACGCAGTATTTT. The V and J genes are TRBV7-9 and TRBJ2-3, with no clear D. Looked up from germline, CDR1 is SEHNR and CDR2 is FQNEAQ (reference sequence). The CDR3 extends over 13 amino acids. V was clipped by 7 bases and J by 2 bases, with 10 bases between them.

The chain carries TRBV5-5 and TRBJ1-2; no clear D. This CDR3 region has 13 residues. With 6 bases removed from V and 2 bases from J, the gap between germline ends came to 11 bases. The germline V gene encodes CDR1 SGHKS and CDR2 YYEKEE (reference sequence). CDR3 sequence: CASNADTNYGYTF. In nucleotides, the CDR3 is TGTGCCAGCAACGCCGACACGAACTATGGCTACACCTTC.

This clonotype was seen at least ten times. V is TRBV24-1 and J is TRBJ2-7; D tentatively fits TRBD1 or TRBD2 (5 bases each). Germline V CDR1 and CDR2: KGHDR, SFDVKD. This CDR3 spans 14 amino acids. Trimming removed 4 bases at V and 2 bases at J, with 11 bases between. The CDR3 DNA reads as TGTGCCACCAGTGAACACCGGGACCCCTACGAGCAGTACTTC. Protein product: CATSEHRDPYEQYF.

The chain combines TRBV9 with TRBJ2-7, with D uncertain. Germline V gene data show CDR1 as SGDLS and CDR2 as YYNGEE. The CDR3 length is 13 residues. The V end was cut by 2 bases, the J end by 5 bases, with 11 bases between. The CDR3 nucleotides read TGTGCCAGCAGCGTTAAGGGCTTCGACGAGCAGTACTTC. It encodes CASSVKGFDEQYF.

The genes are TRBV20-1 and TRBJ1-6; D not resolved. Trimming left V 6 bases short and J 12 bases short, with 18 bases between. The CDR3 is 13 residues long. Germline-derived CDR1 and CDR2 are DFQATT and SNEGSKA (reference sequence). The CDR3 is CSAPVRGWGPLHF. The CDR3, as DNA: TGCAGTGCGCCGGTCCGAGGTTGGGGACCCCTCCACTTT.

The chain carries TRBV12-2 and TRBJ1-1. TRBV12-2 is tagged as a pseudogene. The CDR3 has 14 amino acids. The chain's CDR3 is CASRRFHRNTEAFF. The DNA for the CDR3 is TGTGCAAGTCGCAGATTCCACAGGAACACTGAAGCTTTCTTT.

This chain joins TRBV7-9 and TRBJ2-7; no definite D call. The CDR3 contains 14 residues. Germline CDR1 SEHNR, CDR2 FQNEAQ (reference sequence). The ends were cut back, 8 bases at V and 0 bases at J, with 14 bases in the middle. The CDR3 loop is CASGRYERSYEQYF. CDR3 DNA sequence: TGTGCCAGCGGGCGTTACGAGCGCTCCTACGAGCAGTACTTC.